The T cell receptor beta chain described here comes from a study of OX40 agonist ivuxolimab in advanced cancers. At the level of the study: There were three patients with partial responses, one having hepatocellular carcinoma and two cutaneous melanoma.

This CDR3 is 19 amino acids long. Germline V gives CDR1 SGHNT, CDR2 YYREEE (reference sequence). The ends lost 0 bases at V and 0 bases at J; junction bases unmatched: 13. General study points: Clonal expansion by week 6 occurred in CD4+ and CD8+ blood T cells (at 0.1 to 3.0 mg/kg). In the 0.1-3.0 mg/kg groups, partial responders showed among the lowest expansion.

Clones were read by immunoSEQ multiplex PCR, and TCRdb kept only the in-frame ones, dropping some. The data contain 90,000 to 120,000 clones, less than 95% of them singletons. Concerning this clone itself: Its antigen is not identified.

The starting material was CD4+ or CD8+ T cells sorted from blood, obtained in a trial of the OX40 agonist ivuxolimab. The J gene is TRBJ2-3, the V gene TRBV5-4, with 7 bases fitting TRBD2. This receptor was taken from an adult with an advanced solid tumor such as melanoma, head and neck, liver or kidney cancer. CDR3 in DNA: TGTGCCAGCAGCTTGGCCGGGTTTAAGACTAGCCCTAGCACAGATACGCAGTATTTT. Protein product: CASSLAGFKTSPSTDTQYF.